What follows describes a single T cell receptor (beta chain). The data originate from a study of blood T cell repertoires in COVID-19. V lost 2 bases and J lost 4, with 12 bases in between. CDR3 length equals 15 residues. Germline values: CDR1 SNHLY, CDR2 FYNNEI. Sequencing used immunoSEQ multiplex PCR; TCRdb keeps in-frame clones, though not all of them. The data hold 150,000 to 200,000 clones, with approximately 79% observed a single time. The chain joins TRBV2 to TRBJ1-5; tentatively, D is TRBD1 (5 bases). This receptor was identified in a woman in her sixties or seventies with acute or convalescent COVID-19. The sequencing input was peripheral blood. CDR3 sequence: CASSEFGGYNQPQHF. The DNA for the CDR3 is TGTGCCAGCAGTGAATTCGGGGGGTATAATCAGCCCCAGCATTTT.